The entry below describes one T cell receptor beta chain. Its antigen is not known. Samples were assayed with immunoSEQ v3.0 at survey level. Clones were read by immunoSEQ multiplex PCR, and TCRdb kept only the in-frame ones, dropping some. This table has 30,000 or so clones, 65% to 85% appearing once. One or more pre-ART and two or more post-ART PBMC samples were available from each donor. V was clipped by 4 bases and J by 1 base, with 7 bases between them. The CDR3 runs 12 residues. Germline V gene data show CDR1 as SQVTM and CDR2 as ANQGSEA. The sample originates from a study of long-term antiretroviral therapy in people with HIV. Whole-study findings and limits: ART was followed by higher diversity that remained below transplant donor controls. ART adherence, viral resistance and therapy changes were undocumented.

The material was unsorted PBMCs, obtained 3 years after starting antiretroviral therapy. This TCR was sampled from a man in his fifties with HIV. The chain uses TRBV29-1 and TRBJ1-1; possibly TRBD1 for D (6 bases). CDR3 DNA sequence: TGCAGCGTTGCACAGGGGAACACTGAAGCTTTCTTT. Residues: CSVAQGNTEAFF.